This T cell receptor beta chain was found in a study of control samples from healthy donors and cancer patients. The trim removed 5 bases at V and 2 bases at J, leaving 4 bases unmatched. The CDR3 has 14 amino acids. Looked up from germline, CDR1 is SNHLY and CDR2 is FYNNEI. Only in-frame clones appear in the TCRdb table, and some are missing; sequencing was by immunoSEQ multiplex PCR. The sample lists 60,000 to 75,000 clones; approximately 87% were seen once. The rearrangement links TRBV2 to TRBJ2-7, with 9 nucleotides matching TRBD1. The sequencing sample was made of PBMCs. The TCR was taken from a woman aged 50 to 60 with head and neck cancer. DNA for the CDR3: TGTGCCAGCAGTACAGGGGGCCGAGCCTACGAGCAGTACTTC. Its protein is CASSTGGRAYEQYF.